The rows below give T cell receptor beta chains drawn from one sample of a study of a mutant IDH1 vaccine in newly diagnosed glioma. Their cognate antigens are unknown. Method: immunoSEQ multiplex PCR; TCRdb's copy keeps in-frame clones and lacks some. The sample lists more than 50,000 clones, around 60% occurring once. Sequenced material: peripheral blood mononuclear cells (PBMCs), taken from a glioma patient whose treatment included an IDH1 peptide vaccine. The receptors originated from a man in his forties with glioma. Some clones in this sample may be carry-over from other donors' samples. The CDR3 runs from the conserved cysteine through the conserved F or W. Each record gives: J gene, V gene, D gene, clone size, CDR3 protein, CDR3 DNA. The D gene is left open where the match is weak. Part of the rows lack a size; the others show once, few, many or a class for expanded clones.

j_gene: TRBJ1-2; v_gene: TRBV7-9; d_gene: .; abundance: few; CDR3aa: CASSPVVLDF; CDR3nt: TGTGCCAGCAGCCCCGTTGTGTTGGACTTC
j_gene: TRBJ1-2; v_gene: TRBV29-1; d_gene: .; abundance: once; CDR3aa: CSVWEAYGYTF; CDR3nt: TGCAGCGTCTGGGAAGCGTATGGCTACACCTTC
j_gene: TRBJ1-1; v_gene: TRBV7-9; d_gene: .; abundance: few; CDR3aa: CASSLRALNTEAFF; CDR3nt: TGTGCCAGCAGCTTAAGGGCCCTGAACACTGAAGCTTTCTTT
j_gene: TRBJ2-7; v_gene: TRBV19; d_gene: TRBD2; abundance: .; CDR3aa: CASRPSGGYEQYF; CDR3nt: TGTGCCAGTAGGCCTAGCGGGGGTTACGAGCAGTACTTC
j_gene: TRBJ2-3; v_gene: TRBV27; d_gene: TRBD1; abundance: once; CDR3aa: CASRETGDTDTQYF; CDR3nt: TGTGCCAGCAGGGAGACAGGGGACACAGATACGCAGTATTTT
j_gene: TRBJ1-2; v_gene: TRBV4-1; d_gene: .; abundance: .; CDR3aa: CASSPDSSYGYTF; CDR3nt: TGCGCCAGCAGCCCGGACAGCTCCTATGGCTACACCTTC
j_gene: TRBJ2-5; v_gene: TRBV5-1; d_gene: .; abundance: .; CDR3aa: CASSSQETQYF; CDR3nt: TGCGCCAGCAGCTCCCAAGAGACCCAGTACTTC
j_gene: TRBJ2-3; v_gene: TRBV4-1; d_gene: TRBD1; abundance: .; CDR3aa: CASSQPRQGRSADTQYF; CDR3nt: TGCGCCAGCAGCCAACCTCGACAGGGCCGGTCCGCAGATACGCAGTATTTT
j_gene: TRBJ1-2; v_gene: TRBV7-8; d_gene: .; abundance: .; CDR3aa: CASSKGGAYGYTF; CDR3nt: TGTGCCAGCAGCAAAGGGGGGGCCTATGGCTACACCTTC
j_gene: TRBJ1-3; v_gene: TRBV5-1; d_gene: TRBD1; abundance: once; CDR3aa: CASSLGGTGVGNTIYF; CDR3nt: TGCGCCAGCAGCTTGGGAGGGACAGGGGTCGGAAACACCATATATTTT
j_gene: TRBJ2-7; v_gene: TRBV19; d_gene: TRBD2; abundance: .; CDR3aa: CASSPTSTSSYEQYF; CDR3nt: TGTGCCAGTAGTCCGACTAGCACAAGCTCCTACGAGCAGTACTTC
j_gene: TRBJ2-6; v_gene: TRBV7-8; d_gene: .; abundance: .; CDR3aa: CASSFPERYRSGANVLTF; CDR3nt: TGTGCCAGCAGCTTCCCCGAGAGGTATAGATCTGGGGCCAACGTCCTGACTTTC
j_gene: TRBJ1-1; v_gene: TRBV9; d_gene: .; abundance: .; CDR3aa: CASSARGASTEAFF; CDR3nt: TGTGCCAGCAGCGCCAGGGGAGCGAGCACTGAAGCTTTCTTT
j_gene: TRBJ2-7; v_gene: TRBV6-1; d_gene: .; abundance: .; CDR3aa: CASSEGRSYEQYF; CDR3nt: TGTGCCAGCAGTGAAGGACGGTCCTACGAGCAGTACTTC
j_gene: TRBJ2-2; v_gene: TRBV27; d_gene: .; abundance: once; CDR3aa: CASSLSGHTGELFF; CDR3nt: TGTGCCAGCAGTTTATCGGGGCATACCGGGGAGCTGTTTTTT
j_gene: TRBJ1-5; v_gene: TRBV10-2; d_gene: .; abundance: .; CDR3aa: CASSESAHSNQPQHF; CDR3nt: TGCGCCAGCAGTGAGTCAGCTCATAGCAATCAGCCCCAGCATTTT
j_gene: TRBJ1-6; v_gene: TRBV7-9; d_gene: TRBD1; abundance: .; CDR3aa: CASSPHHPELGTGSPPLHF; CDR3nt: TGTGCCAGCAGCCCCCACCACCCAGAACTCGGGACAGGGTCGCCACCCCTCCACTTT
j_gene: TRBJ1-2; v_gene: TRBV21-1; d_gene: .; abundance: .; CDR3aa: CASSDRGGNMVGYTF; CDR3nt: TGTGCCAGCAGCGACCGGGGCGGCAATATGGTCGGCTACACCTTC
j_gene: TRBJ2-7; v_gene: TRBV2; d_gene: .; abundance: .; CDR3aa: CASDRRGQGGGYEQYF; CDR3nt: TGTGCCAGCGATAGACGGGGGCAGGGGGGCGGCTACGAGCAGTACTTC
j_gene: TRBJ1-1; v_gene: TRBV7-9; d_gene: .; abundance: few; CDR3aa: CASKPGTGNTEAFF; CDR3nt: TGTGCCAGCAAACCCGGGACCGGGAACACTGAAGCTTTCTTT
j_gene: TRBJ1-2; v_gene: TRBV2; d_gene: .; abundance: .; CDR3aa: CASSEAQDYGYTF; CDR3nt: TGTGCCAGCAGTGAAGCTCAGGACTATGGCTACACCTTC
j_gene: TRBJ1-4; v_gene: TRBV7-6; d_gene: TRBD1; abundance: once; CDR3aa: CASSLRGLNEKLFF; CDR3nt: TGTGCCAGCAGCTTAAGGGGGCTGAATGAAAAACTGTTTTTT
j_gene: TRBJ2-5; v_gene: TRBV9; d_gene: .; abundance: .; CDR3aa: CASSVGSFQWETHF; CDR3nt: TGTGCCAGCAGCGTAGGATCATTTCAGTGGGAAACCCACTTC
j_gene: TRBJ2-5; v_gene: TRBV2; d_gene: .; abundance: .; CDR3aa: CASRRAPGETQYF; CDR3nt: TGTGCCAGCAGGCGGGCCCCTGGGGAGACCCAGTACTTC
j_gene: TRBJ1-4; v_gene: TRBV6-1; d_gene: .; abundance: few; CDR3aa: CASSEQVNEKLFF; CDR3nt: TGTGCCAGCAGTGAACAGGTTAATGAAAAACTGTTTTTT
j_gene: TRBJ1-2; v_gene: TRBV5-4; d_gene: .; abundance: once; CDR3aa: CASSPLLGGVAGYTF; CDR3nt: TGTGCCAGCAGCCCCCTCCTAGGGGGGGTAGCTGGCTACACCTTC
j_gene: TRBJ2-7; v_gene: TRBV6-5; d_gene: .; abundance: .; CDR3aa: CASRNSHSYEQYF; CDR3nt: TGTGCCAGCAGAAACTCCCATTCCTACGAGCAGTACTTC
j_gene: TRBJ1-5; v_gene: TRBV6-1; d_gene: .; abundance: .; CDR3aa: CAGGGPAGSNQPQHF; CDR3nt: TGTGCCGGCGGGGGGCCGGCGGGTAGCAATCAGCCCCAGCATTTT
j_gene: TRBJ1-3; v_gene: TRBV4-1; d_gene: .; abundance: .; CDR3aa: CASTPAPADSGNTIYF; CDR3nt: TGCGCCAGCACTCCCGCCCCGGCAGACTCTGGAAACACCATATATTTT
j_gene: TRBJ1-1; v_gene: TRBV30; d_gene: .; abundance: .; CDR3aa: CAWKGPSTEAFF; CDR3nt: TGTGCCTGGAAGGGACCGAGCACTGAAGCTTTCTTT
j_gene: TRBJ1-4; v_gene: TRBV4-1; d_gene: .; abundance: few; CDR3aa: CASSQFTRGDEKLFF; CDR3nt: TGCGCCAGCAGCCAATTTACCAGGGGTGATGAAAAACTGTTTTTT
j_gene: TRBJ1-2; v_gene: TRBV19; d_gene: TRBD1; abundance: .; CDR3aa: CASGTGTVYGYTF; CDR3nt: TGTGCCAGCGGGACAGGGACCGTCTATGGCTACACCTTC
j_gene: TRBJ1-4; v_gene: TRBV7-9; d_gene: .; abundance: few; CDR3aa: CASSPAQGRVGEKLFF; CDR3nt: TGTGCCAGCAGCCCAGCTCAGGGGCGAGTGGGTGAAAAACTGTTTTTT
j_gene: TRBJ1-5; v_gene: TRBV28; d_gene: .; abundance: .; CDR3aa: CASSLYGDQPQHF; CDR3nt: TGTGCCAGCAGTTTATACGGAGATCAGCCCCAGCATTTT
j_gene: TRBJ1-3; v_gene: TRBV4-1; d_gene: .; abundance: few; CDR3aa: CASSQEDLGNTIYF; CDR3nt: TGCGCCAGCAGCCAAGAGGACCTGGGAAACACCATATATTTT
j_gene: TRBJ1-4; v_gene: TRBV7-9; d_gene: .; abundance: .; CDR3aa: CASSVTRGVNEKLFF; CDR3nt: TGTGCCAGCAGCGTTACGAGAGGAGTTAATGAAAAACTGTTTTTT
j_gene: TRBJ1-6; v_gene: TRBV6-6; d_gene: .; abundance: .; CDR3aa: CASKPPSSYNSPLHF; CDR3nt: TGTGCCAGCAAGCCACCGAGCTCCTATAATTCACCCCTCCACTTT
j_gene: TRBJ2-2; v_gene: TRBV2; d_gene: .; abundance: .; CDR3aa: CASVGGAGDTGELFF; CDR3nt: TGTGCCAGCGTTGGAGGGGCAGGGGACACCGGGGAGCTGTTTTTT
j_gene: TRBJ2-5; v_gene: TRBV27; d_gene: .; abundance: .; CDR3aa: CASSFLPGPPQETQYF; CDR3nt: TGTGCCAGCAGTTTTCTGCCGGGACCGCCCCAAGAGACCCAGTACTTC
j_gene: TRBJ2-5; v_gene: TRBV5-4; d_gene: TRBD2; abundance: .; CDR3aa: CASSGELAGGRETQYF; CDR3nt: TGTGCCAGCAGCGGAGAACTAGCGGGGGGCCGAGAGACCCAGTACTTC
j_gene: TRBJ1-1; v_gene: TRBV9; d_gene: TRBD1; abundance: .; CDR3aa: CASSVDRDTEAFF; CDR3nt: TGTGCCAGCAGCGTCGACAGGGACACTGAAGCTTTCTTT
j_gene: TRBJ1-3; v_gene: TRBV5-1; d_gene: .; abundance: .; CDR3aa: CASSSGTIGNTIYF; CDR3nt: TGCGCCAGCAGCTCCGGGACAATTGGAAACACCATATATTTT
j_gene: TRBJ1-2; v_gene: TRBV12-5; d_gene: .; abundance: once; CDR3aa: CASGFGGGGGYTF; CDR3nt: TGTGCTAGTGGTTTTGGCGGGGGAGGGGGCTACACCTTC